This TCR beta chain was obtained from a study of blood T cell repertoires in COVID-19. In the study's own analysis: Reference gene primer amplification gave estimated nucleated cell counts. Libraries were prepared by immunoSEQ multiplex PCR; TCRdb keeps only in-frame clonotypes and omits some of them. The V and J calls and clone size come from that table; D and trimming were worked out from the DNA. The data contain about 81,000 clones, 90% to 95% of them singletons. Germline V gene data show CDR1 as SGDLS and CDR2 as YYNGEE. V lost 3 bases and J lost 0; bases outside the gene matches: 4. The CDR3 has 16 residues.

The specimen sequenced was peripheral blood. The receptor was isolated from a human donor with active COVID-19. The donor label of this sample is uncertain. The rearrangement joins TRBV9 to TRBJ2-3, with 10 bases identical to TRBD2. CDR3 protein: CASSGGLAVSTDTQYF. The CDR3 coding sequence is TGTGCCAGCAGCGGTGGACTAGCGGTTAGCACAGATACGCAGTATTTT.